The 9 T cell receptor beta chains in this list originate from one sample, sequenced in a study of shared clonotypes between healthy human individuals. The repertoire was sequenced with immunoSEQ multiplex PCR; TCRdb's copy has only in-frame clones and lacks some. This sample yields approximately 2.5 million clones, of which about 92% are seen a single time; under 0.15% belongs to the top ten. The specimen sequenced was naive CD4+ T cells sorted from blood. Subset indicated: CD45RA+ positively selected. The source of these receptors is a young man in good health.

With regard to this clone: Other DNA sequences of this sample code for an identical CDR3. J is TRBJ1-2 and V is TRBV19, with D maybe TRBD1 (5 bases). Trimming removed 2 bases from V and 5 bases from J, with 6 bases in between. CDR1 LNHDA and CDR2 SQIVND come from the germline V gene (reference sequence). The CDR3 loop spans 12 amino acids. Here the CDR3 reads CASSITGYGYTF. The CDR3 bases are TGTGCCAGTAGTATAACAGGATATGGCTACACCTTC.

The rearrangement uses TRBV21-1 and TRBJ1-5; whether TRBD1, the table's D call, matches the DNA was not checked. TRBV21-1 is recorded as a pseudogene. This CDR3 comprises 15 residues. The CDR3 region has the DNA TGTGCCAGCAGCACGGGACAGTCCACAAATCAGCCCCAGCATTTT. This translates into CASSTGQSTNQPQHF.

The rearrangement links TRBV14 to TRBJ1-2; no firm D call. The CDR3 runs 13 residues. CDR1 and CDR2 from the germline V gene are SGHDN and FVKESK. The V end was cut by 4 bases, the J end by 2 bases, with 8 bases between. The CDR3 coding sequence is TGTGCCAGCAGCCCGTTGCGGAACTATGGCTACACCTTC. This gives the protein CASSPLRNYGYTF. The variable domain in full, with the rest retrieved from reference TRBV14 and TRBJ1-2, is EAGVTQFPSHSVIEKGQTVTLRCDPISGHDNLYWYRRVMGKEIKFLLHFVKESKQDESGMPNNRFLAERTGGTYSTLKVQPAELEDSGVYFCASSPLRNYGYTFGSGTRLTVV.

The chain links TRBV10-2 to TRBJ2-5, with D perhaps given as TRBD1 or TRBD2 (5 bases each). Germline assignment: CDR1 WSHSY and CDR2 SAAADI. Between the trimmed V and J ends, which lost 6 bases and 1 base, there was a span of 9 bases. The CDR3 loop spans 13 amino acids. CDR3: CASSPGRQETQYF. The CDR3 DNA is TGCGCCAGCAGCCCGGGACGCCAAGAGACCCAGTACTTC.

This clone was seen once. The CDR3 sequence: CAWSPGSYYTF. CDR3 sequence (DNA): TGTGCCTGGAGTCCAGGGTCTTACTACACCTTC. The gene calls are TRBV30 and TRBJ1-2; weak D call: TRBD1 (5 bases). CDR1 and CDR2 from the germline V gene are GTSNPN and SVGIG (reference sequence). With 2 bases removed from V and 10 bases from J, the gap between germline ends came to 11 bases. CDR3 length: 11 amino acids.

The V and J genes are TRBV19 and TRBJ2-5; D not resolved. This CDR3 comprises 14 residues. Germline assignment: CDR1 LNHDA and CDR2 SQIVND (reference sequence). Trimming left V 7 bases short and J 5 bases short, with 17 bases between. The CDR3 here is CASTPGNPRETQYF. The DNA for the CDR3 is TGTGCCAGTACCCCTGGCAACCCCAGGGAGACCCAGTACTTC.

The chain has TRBV27 and TRBJ2-6; D is undetermined. Germline CDR1 is MNHEY and CDR2 is SMNVEV (reference sequence). V was cut by 5 bases and J by 4 bases, with 9 bases left in between. The CDR3 spans 14 residues. Written as DNA, the CDR3 is TGTGCCAGCAGTCCCCCCGGAGGGGCCAACGTCCTGACTTTC. Its protein is CASSPPGGANVLTF.

The V call is TRBV6-5, the J call TRBJ1-6; 9 positions match TRBD1. V gave up 4 bases and J gave up 6 bases; unmatched junction bases: 4. CDR1 is MNHEY and CDR2 is SVGAGI in the germline V gene. This CDR3 is 15 amino acids long. The CDR3 loop is CASSFSGQGNSPLHF. The DNA for the CDR3 is TGTGCCAGCAGTTTTTCGGGACAGGGTAATTCACCCCTCCACTTT.

The chain has TRBV27 and TRBJ2-1, with TRBD2 identical over 9 bases. Per the germline V gene, CDR1 is MNHEY and CDR2 is SMNVEV (reference sequence). The CDR3 extends over 16 amino acids. With 6 bases clipped from V and 8 bases from J, the junction kept 14 bases outside the gene matches. The CDR3 region has the DNA TGTGCCAGCAGCTTAACCCTTAGCGGGAGTGGCGATGAGCAGTTCTTC. Protein: CASSLTLSGSGDEQFF.